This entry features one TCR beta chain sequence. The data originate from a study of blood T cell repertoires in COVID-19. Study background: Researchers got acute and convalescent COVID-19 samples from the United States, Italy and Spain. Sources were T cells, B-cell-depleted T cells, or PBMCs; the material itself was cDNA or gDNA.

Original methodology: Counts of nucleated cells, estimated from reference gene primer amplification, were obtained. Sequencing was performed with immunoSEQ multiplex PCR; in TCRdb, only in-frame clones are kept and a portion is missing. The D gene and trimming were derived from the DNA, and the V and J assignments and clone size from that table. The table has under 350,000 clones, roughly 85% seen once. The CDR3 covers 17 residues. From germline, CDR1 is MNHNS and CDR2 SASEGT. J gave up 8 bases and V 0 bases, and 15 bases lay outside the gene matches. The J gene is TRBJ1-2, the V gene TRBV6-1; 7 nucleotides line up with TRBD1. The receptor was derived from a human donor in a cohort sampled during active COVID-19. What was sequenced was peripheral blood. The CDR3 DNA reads TGTGCCAGCAGTGAAGCGGGAGGACAGGCGGTCGTTGGGGGCTACACCTTC. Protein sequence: CASSEAGGQAVVGGYTF.